This T cell receptor (beta chain) was recorded in a study of blood T cell repertoires in COVID-19. Looking at the study overall: Sites across the United States, Italy and Spain contributed samples from acute and convalescent COVID-19.

Per the original data handling: Counts of nucleated cells, estimated from reference gene primer amplification, were obtained. Clones were read by immunoSEQ multiplex PCR, and TCRdb kept only the in-frame ones, dropping some. The V and J calls and clone size were taken over from that table, and D and trimming were inferred from the DNA. The data contain 300,000 to 350,000 clones, about nine tenths of them singletons. The V and J ends lost 4 bases and 4 bases respectively, with 14 bases between them. This CDR3 is 15 amino acids long. CDR1 is SGHRS, CDR2 YFSETQ, per germline. The sample comprised peripheral blood. The J gene is TRBJ1-4, the V gene TRBV5-1; D is unresolved. The TCR comes from a man aged 18 to 29 with active or convalescent COVID-19. The CDR3 spells CASSPLTGYNEKLFF. For the CDR3, the DNA is TGCGCCAGCAGCCCCCTTACGGGTTATAATGAAAAACTGTTTTTT.